This T cell receptor (beta chain) was sequenced for a study of CD8 T cells in ankylosing spondylitis. Regarding the study as a whole: Clones linked to disease were reported to show significant enrichment in matched ankylosing spondylitis synovial fluid. In ankylosing spondylitis blood, a motif of about 8 highly homologous TCR beta variants appeared characteristic.

By quantitative 5'-RACE with molecular barcodes, the TCR beta libraries were made. TCRdb redid the calling of the 5' RACE reads with MiXCR, one entry per CDR3 protein. The table includes about 300,000 distinct CDR3 sequences, around 21% detected once. Note on this clonotype: Its antigen is unidentified.

Sequenced material: blood, either unsorted or a sorted T cell fraction (not recorded which). The receptor was derived from a female donor with ankylosing spondylitis or in good health (not recorded which).

Here the CDR3 DNA reads TGCAGTGCTGACGGGACTAGCGGGAGGTATTTT. It encodes CSADGTSGRYF. This sequence joins TRBV20-1 and TRBJ2-3; 14 bases align to TRBD2. The V gene's germline CDR1 is DFQATT and CDR2 SNEGSKA (reference sequence). J lost 14 bases, V lost 5 bases, and 3 bases had no gene match. CDR3 length: 11 residues.